This TCR beta chain originates from a study of blood T cell repertoires in COVID-19. Study in general: Acute and convalescent COVID-19 samples came from the United States, Italy and Spain. PBMCs, B-cell-depleted T cells, or T cells were the source of the cDNA or gDNA that made up the material.

TCRdb's table, derived via immunoSEQ multiplex PCR, lists solely in-frame clones and lacks some. The repertoire holds approximately 400,000 clones, with about four fifths as singletons. The CDR3 runs to 19 residues. Germline lookup yields CDR1 LNHDA and CDR2 SQIVND (reference sequence). V lost 5 bases and J 14 bases, leaving 34 bases between the germline ends. This clone was detected a few times. Those enrolled, adults aged roughly 18 to 100 years, came from some 23 US areas. Among Cohort 3 donors, those recovered had two negative PCRs, clearance, or symptom resolution. This clonotype was sampled from a woman in her forties or fifties who had recovered from COVID-19. Material for sequencing was PBMCs or T cells enriched from blood (not recorded which). The gene calls are TRBV19 and TRBJ1-6; possibly TRBD1 for D (5 bases). The DNA for the CDR3 is TGTGCCAGTAGTCCCCGAGAGGGAGGGGCTTCTACTATAATTCGATCCCTCCACTTT. Translating gives CASSPREGGASTIIRSLHF. Full variable domain (missing parts from reference TRBV19 and TRBJ1-6): DGGITQSPKYLFRKEGQNVTLSCEQNLNHDAMYWYRQDPGQGLRLIYYSQIVNDFQKGDIAEGYSVSREKKESFPLTVTSAQKNPTAFYLCASSPREGGASTIIRSLHFGNGTRLTVT.